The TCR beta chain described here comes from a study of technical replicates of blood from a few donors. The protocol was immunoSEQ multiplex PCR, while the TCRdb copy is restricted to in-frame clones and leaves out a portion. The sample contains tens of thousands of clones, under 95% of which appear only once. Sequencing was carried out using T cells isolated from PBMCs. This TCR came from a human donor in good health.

The CDR3: CASSHPGLARETQYF. CDR3 nucleotide sequence: TGCGCCAGCAGCCATCCGGGACTAGCGAGAGAGACCCAGTACTTC. The chain recombines TRBV4-1 with TRBJ2-5; 10 bases map to TRBD2. The V and J ends lost 3 bases and 4 bases, in that order; junction bases with no gene match: 5. The CDR3 spans 15 residues. Germline assignment: CDR1 MGHRA and CDR2 YSYEKL.